This T cell receptor (beta chain) comes out of a study of blood T cell repertoires in COVID-19 (dated by TCRdb to between 2020 and 2021). Concerning the study at large: The collaborator samples originated in the United States, Italy and Spain and spanned the acute and convalescent phases of COVID-19. The material from the prospective study consisted of cDNA or gDNA derived from T cells, B-cell-depleted T cells, or PBMCs. The dataset comprised deeply sampled blood TCRbeta repertoires from subjects exposed to, actively infected with, or recovered from COVID-19. The repertoires were released in a freely available public database meant as a resource for research on the immune response to SARS-CoV-2. The samples were drawn from the first 160 participants of the ongoing ImmuneRACE study and from more than 1,000 subjects provided by 6 global collaborators. Sample metadata almost always included a de-identified subject ID, COVID-19 status, age in years and sex. Where available, HLA class I and class II types were obtained from metadata supplied by the sample provider rather than from assay-based typing.

CDR1 LNHDA and CDR2 SQIVND were looked up in the germline V gene (reference sequence). There are 12 amino acids in the CDR3, from cysteine to phenylalanine inclusive. Just the 36-base CDR3 DNA is kept, in frame starting at base 1. V is reduced by 11 bases and J by 2 bases, leaving a spacing of 10 bases between them. The collaborating institutions used their own protocols to collect whole blood in K2EDTA tubes. Collaborator samples were shipped for TCRbeta analysis as frozen whole blood, isolated PBMCs, or DNA extracted from either sample type. TCRbeta CDR3 regions were amplified from genomic DNA using the immunoSEQ Assay, a bias-controlled multiplex PCR. In the original analysis: Within the assay, amplification of reference gene primers was used to estimate how many nucleated cells each sample contained. To quantify the absolute abundance of each unique TCRbeta CDR3 rearrangement, sequence reads were collapsed and filtered. For each sample, productive Simpson clonality was calculated as the square root of Simpson's diversity index over productive rearrangements. The source is immuneACCESS, and TCRdb retained only in-frame sequences with V and J called. Part of the clones is not carried over; for the studies checked, unresolved V genes explain less than half of this, and the remainder is unexplained. That table supplies the V and J calls and clone size; D and trimming were determined from the DNA. The sample table lists 150,000 to 200,000 clones, about 86% of them with a count of one. The ten top clones hold less than 3.5% of the sample.

Here is what the overall study found, with its caveats: The quantity of clinical and demographic metadata differed by source and by participant and was supplied without curation.

For this clone: No antigen is known for it. No clone much larger than this one lies a single base away; base qualities are absent.

Material for sequencing was peripheral blood. This receptor was identified in a woman in her thirties with active or convalescent COVID-19. The chain joins TRBV19 to TRBJ1-5; the D region possibly corresponds to TRBD1 (6 bases align). The nucleotide sequence is given as TGTGCCTTGGGACACGGCAATCAGCCCCAGCATTTT. Translated, it reads CALGHGNQPQHF.